This T cell receptor (beta chain) was profiled in a study of T cell responses to AZD1222 COVID-19 vaccine. This clone showed up just once. Its antigen is still unknown. Clones were read by immunoSEQ multiplex PCR, and TCRdb kept only the in-frame ones, dropping some. The sample includes 110,000 to 150,000 clones, around 93% of them seen just once. This CDR3 comprises 14 residues. Per the germline V gene, CDR1 is MGHRA and CDR2 is YSYEKL. J was trimmed by 6 bases and V by 4 bases; bases with no gene match: 7. Study-wide results and limits: Repertoire collection took place solely once the T cell response had peaked. Two AZD1222 doses significantly raised spike-specific TCR breadth and depth over controls. At study baseline, merely more than 5 AZD1222 recipients were seropositive.

This chain joins TRBV4-1 and TRBJ1-2; TRBD1 aligns across 8 bases. Sample: peripheral blood, taken on day 0 of AZD1222 vaccination. This TCR came from an adult in good health. The DNA for the CDR3 is TGCGCCAGCAGCCGAGACAGGGGTGATCATGGCTACACCTTC. It translates to CASSRDRGDHGYTF.